Shown below are 19 T cell receptor beta chains from a single sample sequenced in a study of blood T cells in healthy people across ages. A J-beta primer mix and a sample-barcoded 5' primer were used in a second PCR of roughly 7 to 12 cycles. Via MiXCR, TCRdb re-called the 5' RACE reads, giving one row per CDR3 protein. The sample carries 700,000 to 950,000 distinct CDR3 sequences, roughly 64% recorded once. Sequenced: blood. These receptors came from a man aged 25-40 years in good health.

The genes are TRBV20-1 and TRBJ2-7; 9 bases fit TRBD1. V shed 5 bases and J 3 bases; nucleotides not matched to a gene: 8. The CDR3 runs 14 residues. The germline CDR1 and CDR2 sequences are DFQATT and SNEGSKA (reference sequence). DNA for the CDR3: TGCAGTGCTTCCCCGGGACAGGGAGTCTACGAGCAGTACTTC. Translation: CSASPGQGVYEQYF.

The chain employs TRBV7-9 and TRBJ1-1, with unresolved D. Germline CDR1 reads SEHNR; CDR2 reads FQNEAQ (reference sequence). This CDR3 is 14 amino acids long. V was trimmed by 5 bases and J by 3 bases, leaving 13 bases between them. The CDR3 bases are TGTGCCAGCAGCCAGGCGCGGGCGGACACTGAAGCTTTCTTT. Protein: CASSQARADTEAFF. Full variable domain (missing parts from reference TRBV7-9 and TRBJ1-1): DTGVSQNPRHKITKRGQNVTFRCDPISEHNRLYWYRQTLGQGPEFLTYFQNEAQLEKSRLLSDRFSAERPKGSFSTLEIQRTEQGDSAMYLCASSQARADTEAFFGQGTRLTVV.

This clonotype was seen once. One junction end disagrees with the germline gene, perhaps due to a read error. V usage is TRBV20-1 and J usage is TRBJ1-2, with 7 bases identical to TRBD1. This CDR3 comprises 15 residues. The germline V gene has CDR1 DFQATT and CDR2 SNEGSKA (reference sequence). The CDR3 spells CSARPRDSLNYGYTF. In DNA form, the CDR3 reads TGCAGTGCTAGACCACGGGACAGTTTGAACTATGGCTACACCTTT.

The chain couples TRBV24-1 to TRBJ2-4, with 10 bases matching TRBD1. The better agreement between TRBJ2-5 and the DNA end casts doubt on the J call. The germline V gene encodes CDR1 KGHDR and CDR2 SFDVKD. This CDR3 is built from 16 residues. The CDR3 sequence: CATSDLMTGGKETQYF. CDR3 nucleotides: TGTGCCACCAGTGATTTAATGACAGGGGGCAAAGAGACCCAGTACTTC.

This clonotype was recorded a few times. The gene calls are TRBV20-1 and TRBJ2-1; perhaps TRBD2 as D (6 bases). The ends were cut back, 3 bases at V and 5 bases at J, with 14 bases in the middle. Germline V gene sequence: CDR1 DFQATT, CDR2 SNEGSKA (reference sequence). CDR3 length equals 14 residues. Written as DNA, the CDR3 is TGCAGTGCTAGTCGGGGACTCATGAACAATGAGCAGTTCTTC. Protein product: CSASRGLMNNEQFF.

This clonotype appeared a few times. This rearrangement joins TRBV28 to TRBJ2-1; D tentatively reads TRBD1 or TRBD2 (5 bases each). CDR3 length equals 12 residues. Trimming pared 6 bases from V and 9 bases from J, leaving 12 bases between. The germline gives CDR1 MDHEN, CDR2 SYDVKM. The CDR3 loop reads CASSLGGTEQFF. CDR3 bases: TGTGCCAGCAGCCTCGGTGGGACTGAGCAGTTCTTC. Drawing the rest from reference TRBV28 and TRBJ2-1, the complete variable domain is DVKVTQSSRYLVKRTGEKVFLECVQDMDHENMFWYRQDPGLGLRLIYFSYDVKMKEKGDIPEGYSVSREKKERFSLILESASTNQTSMYLCASSLGGTEQFFGPGTRLTVL.

V and J are TRBV20-1 and TRBJ2-5; tentative D call: TRBD1 (5 bases). Germline lookup yields CDR1 DFQATT and CDR2 SNEGSKA (reference sequence). The CDR3 loop spans 16 amino acids. The V gene lost 0 bases and the J gene lost 2 bases, with 16 bases spanning the gap. The CDR3 DNA reads TGCAGTGCTAGAGAGTTAAGAAGGGGTCAACAAGAGACCCAGTACTTC. Protein sequence: CSARELRRGQQETQYF.

The chain couples TRBV20-1 to TRBJ2-3; D not resolved. The germline V gene has CDR1 DFQATT and CDR2 SNEGSKA (reference sequence). V dropped 5 bases and J dropped 4 bases, with 13 bases sitting between them. The CDR3 contains 13 residues. The CDR3, as DNA: TGCAGTGCTCCTCAGAATGTGGCAGATACGCAGTATTTT. Translation gives CSAPQNVADTQYF.

This clonotype was seen repeatedly, ten times or more. The gene calls are TRBV20-1 and TRBJ2-3, with D perhaps matching TRBD1 (6 bases). V lost 5 bases, J lost 4 bases, and 25 bases lay in between. This CDR3 has 17 residues. Germline V gene lookup returns CDR1 DFQATT and CDR2 SNEGSKA (reference sequence). In DNA, the CDR3 is TGCAGTGCTCAAGAGATAGGGGGTCATGGGGCCGCAGATACGCAGTATTTT. This translates into CSAQEIGGHGAADTQYF.

The chain links TRBV12-3 or TRBV12-4 to TRBJ2-1; possibly TRBD1 for D (5 bases). Trimming took 3 bases from V and 10 from J, leaving 7 bases between them. The CDR3 consists of 11 residues. The CDR3 region is CASSFREEQFF. The CDR3 DNA follows: TGTGCCAGCAGTTTCAGGGAAGAGCAGTTCTTC.

This clonotype was detected a few times. The genes are TRBV30 and TRBJ2-1; possibly TRBD2 for D (6 bases). Germline V CDR1 and CDR2: GTSNPN, SVGIG (reference sequence). The CDR3 covers 14 residues. Trimming pared 3 bases from V and 9 bases from J, leaving 18 bases between. CDR3 coding DNA: TGTGCCTGGAGGCCGGGACTCCTAAAAAGTGAGCAGTTCTTC. Translation gives CAWRPGLLKSEQFF.

This chain uses TRBV7-2 with TRBJ2-7, with TRBD2 matching over 7 bases. Germline assignment: CDR1 SGHTA and CDR2 FQGNSA. V gave up 5 bases and J gave up 6 bases; unmatched junction bases: 10. This CDR3 has 14 residues. CDR3 sequence: CASSPTCGSVEQYF. CDR3 DNA: TGTGCCAGCAGCCCGACTTGCGGGAGTGTCGAGCAGTACTTC.

In its sample, this clonotype was seen a few times. J is TRBJ2-1 and V is TRBV29-1; D perhaps matches TRBD2 (6 bases). Germline CDR1 and CDR2: SQVTM and ANQGSEA. The CDR3 has 11 residues. V lost 2 bases and J lost 10, with 9 bases in between. CDR3 in amino acids: CSVEQGGEQFF. Written as DNA, the CDR3 is TGCAGCGTTGAACAGGGAGGAGAGCAGTTCTTC.

This rearrangement joins TRBV28 to TRBJ2-7; 8 nucleotides align to TRBD1. Per the germline V gene, CDR1 is MDHEN and CDR2 is SYDVKM. J lost 3 bases, V lost 5 bases, and 9 bases had no gene match. The CDR3 contains 15 residues. As DNA, the CDR3 is TGTGCCAGCAGTACTAAACATACAGGGGGCTACGAGCAGTACTTC. Amino acid sequence: CASSTKHTGGYEQYF.

This clonotype showed up just a few times. J is TRBJ2-7 and V is TRBV10-3; D call uncertain. The V and J ends lost 3 bases and 1 base respectively, with 10 bases between them. The CDR3 spans 14 residues. Germline V gives CDR1 ENHRY, CDR2 SYGVKD. The CDR3 DNA reads TGTGCCATCAGTGATTGGACGCAATCCTACGAGCAGTACTTC. This sequence encodes CAISDWTQSYEQYF.

J is TRBJ2-1 and V is TRBV29-1; 7 bases align to TRBD1. After removal of 5 bases from V and 7 bases from J, the junction contained 2 bases not matched to a gene. The CDR3 contains 11 residues. The germline V gene encodes CDR1 SQVTM and CDR2 ANQGSEA. The CDR3 DNA reads TGCAGCGTTAACAGGGGAAATGAGCAGTTCTTC. Its translation is CSVNRGNEQFF.

Worth noting for this clonotype: Relative to the germline gene, one junction end is altered; a read error may explain this. This chain uses TRBV27 with TRBJ2-1; D gene ambiguous. Germline loops: CDR1 MNHEY, CDR2 SMNVEV (reference sequence). The CDR3 is 13 residues long. The CDR3 DNA reads as TGTGCCAGCAGTTTAGCCTCCTACAATGGGCAGTTCTTC. Its protein is CASSLASYNGQFF.

This sequence joins TRBV4-2 and TRBJ1-2; unclear D gene. Per the germline V gene, CDR1 is LGHNA and CDR2 is YNFKEQ. CDR3 length: 12 residues. Trimming removed 6 bases from V and 7 bases from J, with 12 bases in between. CDR3 amino acids: CASSPRGAGYTF. In DNA form, the CDR3 reads TGTGCCAGCAGTCCGCGCGGTGCTGGCTACACCTTC.

The V and J genes are TRBV7-3 and TRBJ2-5; either TRBD1 or TRBD2 may supply D (6 bases each). The CDR3 has 13 residues. Germline V CDR1 and CDR2: SGHTA, FQGTGA. V lost 8 bases and J 6 bases, leaving 16 bases between the germline ends. The CDR3 nucleotides are TGTGCCAGCTCAGCCGAGGGGGGAAAGACCCAGTACTTC. This translates into CASSAEGGKTQYF.